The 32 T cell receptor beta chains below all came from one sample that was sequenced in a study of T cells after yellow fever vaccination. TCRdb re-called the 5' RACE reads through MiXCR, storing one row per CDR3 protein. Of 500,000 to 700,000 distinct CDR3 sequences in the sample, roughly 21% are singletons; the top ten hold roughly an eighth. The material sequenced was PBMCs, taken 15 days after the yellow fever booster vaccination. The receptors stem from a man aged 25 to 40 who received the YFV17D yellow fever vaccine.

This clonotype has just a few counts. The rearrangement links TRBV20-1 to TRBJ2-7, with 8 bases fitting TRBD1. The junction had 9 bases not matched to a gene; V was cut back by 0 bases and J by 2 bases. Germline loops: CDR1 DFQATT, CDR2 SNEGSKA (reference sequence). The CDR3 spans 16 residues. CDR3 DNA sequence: TGCAGTGCTAGAGATTCGTTCGGACAGGGAGCCTACGAGCAGTACTTC. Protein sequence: CSARDSFGQGAYEQYF.

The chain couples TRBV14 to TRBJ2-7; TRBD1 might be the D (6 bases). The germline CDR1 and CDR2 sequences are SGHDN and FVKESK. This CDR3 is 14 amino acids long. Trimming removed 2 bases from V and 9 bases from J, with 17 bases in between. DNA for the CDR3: TGTGCCAGCAGCCAACAGGGGCTCCTACGTGGGCAGTACTTC. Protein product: CASSQQGLLRGQYF.

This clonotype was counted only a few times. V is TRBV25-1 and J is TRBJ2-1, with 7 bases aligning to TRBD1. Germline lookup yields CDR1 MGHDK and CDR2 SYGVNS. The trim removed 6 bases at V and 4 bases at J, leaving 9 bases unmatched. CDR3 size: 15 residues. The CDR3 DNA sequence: TGTGCCAGCAGGGAGACAGGGTATGGGTACAATGAGCAGTTCTTC. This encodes CASRETGYGYNEQFF.

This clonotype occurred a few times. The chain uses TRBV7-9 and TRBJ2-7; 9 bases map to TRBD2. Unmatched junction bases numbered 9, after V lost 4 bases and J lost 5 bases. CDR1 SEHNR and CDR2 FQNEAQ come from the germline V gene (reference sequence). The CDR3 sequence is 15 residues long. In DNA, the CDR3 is TGTGCCAGCAGCTCACGGCGGGAGGGCCTCGACGAGCAGTACTTC. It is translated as CASSSRREGLDEQYF. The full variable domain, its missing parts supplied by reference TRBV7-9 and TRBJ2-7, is DTGVSQNPRHKITKRGQNVTFRCDPISEHNRLYWYRQTLGQGPEFLTYFQNEAQLEKSRLLSDRFSAERPKGSFSTLEIQRTEQGDSAMYLCASSSRREGLDEQYFGPGTRLTVT.

In DNA form, the CDR3 reads TGTGCCAGCAGTGGGGGACTAGCGGGGTACTCCTACGAGCAGTACTTC. It translates to CASSGGLAGYSYEQYF. V usage is TRBV12-3 or TRBV12-4 and J usage is TRBJ2-7, with 13 nucleotides matching TRBD2. V shed 5 bases and J 0 bases; nucleotides not matched to a gene: 4. The CDR3 contains 16 residues.

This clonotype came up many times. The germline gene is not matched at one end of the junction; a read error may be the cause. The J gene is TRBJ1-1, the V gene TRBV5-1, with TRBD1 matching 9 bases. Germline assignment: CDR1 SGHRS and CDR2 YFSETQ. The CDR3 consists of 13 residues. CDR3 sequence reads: CASSSDRGTEAFF. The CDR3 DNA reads TGTGCCAGCAGCTCGGACAGGGGCACTGAAGCTTTCTTT.

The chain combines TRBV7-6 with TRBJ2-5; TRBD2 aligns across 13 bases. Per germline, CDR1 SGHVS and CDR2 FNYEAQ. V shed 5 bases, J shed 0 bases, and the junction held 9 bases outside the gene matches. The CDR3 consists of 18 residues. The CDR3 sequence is CASSLRTSGSQYQETQYF. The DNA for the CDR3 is TGTGCCAGCAGCCTCCGGACTAGCGGGAGCCAGTACCAAGAGACCCAGTACTTC.

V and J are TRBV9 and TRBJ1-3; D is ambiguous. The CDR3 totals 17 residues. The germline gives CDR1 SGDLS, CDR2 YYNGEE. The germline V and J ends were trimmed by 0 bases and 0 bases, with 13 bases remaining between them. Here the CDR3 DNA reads TGTGCCAGCAGCGTAGTGGGTAGTGGATACTCTGGAAACACCATATATTTT. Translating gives CASSVVGSGYSGNTIYF.

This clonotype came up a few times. CDR3 coding DNA: TGTGCCACGATAGCGCCTAGCACAGATACGCAGTATTTT. Its protein is CATIAPSTDTQYF. V and J are TRBV24-1 and TRBJ2-3; D is perhaps TRBD2 (5 bases). Trimming stripped 10 bases from V and 0 bases from J, with 10 bases between. This CDR3 spans 13 amino acids. From germline, CDR1 is KGHDR and CDR2 SFDVKD.

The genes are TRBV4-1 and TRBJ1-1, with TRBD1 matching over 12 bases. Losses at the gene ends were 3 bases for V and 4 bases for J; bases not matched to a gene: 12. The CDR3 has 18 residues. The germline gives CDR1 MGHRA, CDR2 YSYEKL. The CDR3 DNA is TGCGCCAGCAGCCAGTCCGGGACAGGGGGCTGGGGGGGCACTGAAGCTTTCTTT. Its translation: CASSQSGTGGWGGTEAFF.

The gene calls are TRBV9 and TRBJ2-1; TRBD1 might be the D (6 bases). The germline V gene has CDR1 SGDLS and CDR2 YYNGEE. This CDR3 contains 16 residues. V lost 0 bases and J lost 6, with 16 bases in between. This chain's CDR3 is CASSVGLVKGVNEQFF. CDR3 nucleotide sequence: TGTGCCAGCAGCGTAGGTCTAGTTAAGGGGGTCAATGAGCAGTTCTTC. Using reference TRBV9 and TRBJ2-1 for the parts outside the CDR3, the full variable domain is DSGVTQTPKHLITATGQRVTLRCSPRSGDLSVYWYQQSLDQGLQFLIQYYNGEERAKGNILERFSAQQFPDLHSELNLSSLELGDSALYFCASSVGLVKGVNEQFFGPGTRLTVL.

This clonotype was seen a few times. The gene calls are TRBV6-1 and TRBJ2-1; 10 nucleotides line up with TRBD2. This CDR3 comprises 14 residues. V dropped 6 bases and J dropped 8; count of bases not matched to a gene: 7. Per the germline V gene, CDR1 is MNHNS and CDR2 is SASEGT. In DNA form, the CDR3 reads TGTGCCAGCAGCAATAGCGGGAGGTTAGATGAGCAGTTCTTC. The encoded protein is CASSNSGRLDEQFF.

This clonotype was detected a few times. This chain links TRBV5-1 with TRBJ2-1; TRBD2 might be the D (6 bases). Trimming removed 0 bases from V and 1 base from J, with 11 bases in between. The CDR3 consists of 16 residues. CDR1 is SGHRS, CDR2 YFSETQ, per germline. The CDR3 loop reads CASSLGLAPSYNEQFF. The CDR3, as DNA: TGCGCCAGCAGCTTGGGTCTAGCGCCTTCCTACAATGAGCAGTTCTTC.

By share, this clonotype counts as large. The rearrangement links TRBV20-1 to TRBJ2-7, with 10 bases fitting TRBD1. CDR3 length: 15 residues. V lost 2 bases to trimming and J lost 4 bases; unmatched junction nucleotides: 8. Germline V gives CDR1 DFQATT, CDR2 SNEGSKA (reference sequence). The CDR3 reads CSARSLDRGRYEQYF. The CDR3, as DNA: TGCAGTGCTAGATCCCTAGACAGGGGGCGATACGAGCAGTACTTC.

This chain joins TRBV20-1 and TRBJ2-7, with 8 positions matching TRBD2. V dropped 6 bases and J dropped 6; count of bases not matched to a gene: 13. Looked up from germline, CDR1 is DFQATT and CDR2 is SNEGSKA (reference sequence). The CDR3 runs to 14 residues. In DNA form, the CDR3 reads TGCAGTGCCCGGGGGACTAGGGACGGCGGCGAGCAGTACTTC. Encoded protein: CSARGTRDGGEQYF.

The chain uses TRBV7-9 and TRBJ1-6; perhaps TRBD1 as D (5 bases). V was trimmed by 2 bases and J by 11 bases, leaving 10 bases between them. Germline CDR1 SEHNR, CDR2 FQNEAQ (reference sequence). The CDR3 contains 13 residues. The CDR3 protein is CASSLWQGAPLHF. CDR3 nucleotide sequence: TGTGCCAGCAGCTTATGGCAAGGGGCACCCCTCCACTTT. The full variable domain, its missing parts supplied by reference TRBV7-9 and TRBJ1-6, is DTGVSQNPRHKITKRGQNVTFRCDPISEHNRLYWYRQTLGQGPEFLTYFQNEAQLEKSRLLSDRFSAERPKGSFSTLEIQRTEQGDSAMYLCASSLWQGAPLHFGNGTRLTVT.

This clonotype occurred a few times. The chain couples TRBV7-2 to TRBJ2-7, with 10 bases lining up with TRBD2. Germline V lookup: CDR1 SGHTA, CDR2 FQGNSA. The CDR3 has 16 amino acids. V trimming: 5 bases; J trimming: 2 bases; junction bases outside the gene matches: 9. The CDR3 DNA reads TGTGCCAGCAGCCCCCGGACTAGCGGAGGAACCTACGAGCAGTACTTC. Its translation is CASSPRTSGGTYEQYF.

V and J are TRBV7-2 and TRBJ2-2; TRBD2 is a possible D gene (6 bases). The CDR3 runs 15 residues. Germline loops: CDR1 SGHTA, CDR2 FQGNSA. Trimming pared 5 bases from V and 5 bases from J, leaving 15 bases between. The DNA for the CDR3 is TGTGCCAGCAGCGACCGAAGCGGGTTTACCGGGGAGCTGTTTTTT. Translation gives CASSDRSGFTGELFF.

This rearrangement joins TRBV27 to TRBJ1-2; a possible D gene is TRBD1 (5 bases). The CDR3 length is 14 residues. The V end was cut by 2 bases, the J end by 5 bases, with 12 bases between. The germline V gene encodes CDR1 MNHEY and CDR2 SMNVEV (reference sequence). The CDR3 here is CASSLMGGRYGYTF. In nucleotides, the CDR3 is TGTGCCAGCAGTTTAATGGGGGGTCGTTATGGCTACACCTTC.

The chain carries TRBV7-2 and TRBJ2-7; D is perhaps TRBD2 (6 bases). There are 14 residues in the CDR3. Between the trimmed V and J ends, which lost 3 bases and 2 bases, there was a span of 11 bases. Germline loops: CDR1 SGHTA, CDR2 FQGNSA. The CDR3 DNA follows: TGTGCCAGCAGCTTCTTAGCGGACCCCTACGAGCAGTACTTC. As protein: CASSFLADPYEQYF.

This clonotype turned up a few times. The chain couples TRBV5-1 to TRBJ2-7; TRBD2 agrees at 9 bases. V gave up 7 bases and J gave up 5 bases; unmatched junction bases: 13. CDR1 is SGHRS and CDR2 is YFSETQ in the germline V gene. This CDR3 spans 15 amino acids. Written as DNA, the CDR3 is TGCGCCAGCGGCCAGATAGCGGGAGAAGGTAACGAGCAGTACTTC. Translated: CASGQIAGEGNEQYF.

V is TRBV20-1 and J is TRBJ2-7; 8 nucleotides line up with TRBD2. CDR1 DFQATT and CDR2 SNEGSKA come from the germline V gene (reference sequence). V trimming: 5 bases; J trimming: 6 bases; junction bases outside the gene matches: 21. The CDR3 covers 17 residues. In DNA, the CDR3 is TGCAGTGCTTTAAGACCGGGGGGGACGAGGAAGAAATCCGAGCAGTACTTC. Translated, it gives CSALRPGGTRKKSEQYF.

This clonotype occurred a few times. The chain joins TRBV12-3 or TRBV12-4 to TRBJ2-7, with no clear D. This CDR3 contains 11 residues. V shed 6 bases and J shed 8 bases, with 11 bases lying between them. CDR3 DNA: TGTGCCAGCAGCCTCGGGCCCCAGCAGTACTTC. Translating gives CASSLGPQQYF.

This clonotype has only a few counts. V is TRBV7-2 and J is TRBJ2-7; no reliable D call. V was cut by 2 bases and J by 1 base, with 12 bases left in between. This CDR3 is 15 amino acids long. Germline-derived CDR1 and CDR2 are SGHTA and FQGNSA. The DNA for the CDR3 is TGTGCCAGCAGCTTACAGCAGCGACTGTCCTACGAGCAGTACTTC. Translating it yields CASSLQQRLSYEQYF.

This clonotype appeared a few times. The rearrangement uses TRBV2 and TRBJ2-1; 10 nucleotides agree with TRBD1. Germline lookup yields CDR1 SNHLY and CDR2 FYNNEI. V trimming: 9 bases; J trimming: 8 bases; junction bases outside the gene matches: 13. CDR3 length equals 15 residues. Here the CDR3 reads CASGPGQGTWDEQFF. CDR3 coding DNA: TGTGCCAGTGGCCCGGGACAGGGGACCTGGGATGAGCAGTTCTTC.

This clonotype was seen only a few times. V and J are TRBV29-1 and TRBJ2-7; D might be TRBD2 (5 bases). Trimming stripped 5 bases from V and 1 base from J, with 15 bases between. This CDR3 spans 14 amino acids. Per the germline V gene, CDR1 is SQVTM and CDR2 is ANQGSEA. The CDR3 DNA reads TGCAGCGTTTTAGCCCCGGGATCGTCCTACGAGCAGTACTTC. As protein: CSVLAPGSSYEQYF.

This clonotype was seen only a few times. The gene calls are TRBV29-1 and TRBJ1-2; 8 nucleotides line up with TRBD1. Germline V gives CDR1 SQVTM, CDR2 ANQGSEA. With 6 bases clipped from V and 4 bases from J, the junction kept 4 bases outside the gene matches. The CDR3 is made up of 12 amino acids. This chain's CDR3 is CSVETGGYGYTF. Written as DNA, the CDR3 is TGCAGCGTGGAAACAGGGGGCTATGGCTACACCTTC.

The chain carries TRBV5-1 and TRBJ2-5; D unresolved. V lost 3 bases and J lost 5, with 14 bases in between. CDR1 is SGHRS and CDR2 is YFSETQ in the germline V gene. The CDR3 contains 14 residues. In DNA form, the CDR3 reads TGCGCCAGCAGCTCAGGTCACCCCGGGGAGACCCAGTACTTC. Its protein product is CASSSGHPGETQYF.

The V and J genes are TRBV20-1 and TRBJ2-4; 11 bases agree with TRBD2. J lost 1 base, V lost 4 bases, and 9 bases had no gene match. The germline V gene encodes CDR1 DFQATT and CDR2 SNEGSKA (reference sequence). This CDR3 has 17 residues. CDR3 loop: CSANQLAGAGAKNIQYF. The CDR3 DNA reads TGCAGTGCTAACCAACTAGCGGGAGCCGGGGCCAAAAACATTCAGTACTTC.

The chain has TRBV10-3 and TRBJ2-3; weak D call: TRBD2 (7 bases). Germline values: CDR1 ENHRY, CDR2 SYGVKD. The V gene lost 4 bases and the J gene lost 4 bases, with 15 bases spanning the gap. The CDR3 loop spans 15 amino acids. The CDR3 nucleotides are TGTGCCATCAGTGGGGGGGGGGGCGCGGCAGATACGCAGTATTTT. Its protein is CAISGGGGAADTQYF.

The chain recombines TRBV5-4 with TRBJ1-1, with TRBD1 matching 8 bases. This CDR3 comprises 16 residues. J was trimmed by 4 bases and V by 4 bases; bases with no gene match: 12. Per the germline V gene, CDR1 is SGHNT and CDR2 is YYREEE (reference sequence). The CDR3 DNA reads TGTGCCAGCAGCGAGGGACAGGTCCTCATCGGCACTGAAGCTTTCTTT. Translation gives CASSEGQVLIGTEAFF.

CDR3 nucleotides: TGTGCCAGCAGTTCGGGACTTCGGGCGGTTGCGGCCAAAAACATTCAGTACTTC. Its protein is CASSSGLRAVAAKNIQYF. This rearrangement joins TRBV6-2 or TRBV6-3 to TRBJ2-4, with a weak D call TRBD2 (6 bases). The CDR3 loop spans 18 amino acids. The V end was cut by 4 bases, the J end by 1 base, with 20 bases between. Germline-derived CDR1 and CDR2 are MNHEY and SVGEGT.